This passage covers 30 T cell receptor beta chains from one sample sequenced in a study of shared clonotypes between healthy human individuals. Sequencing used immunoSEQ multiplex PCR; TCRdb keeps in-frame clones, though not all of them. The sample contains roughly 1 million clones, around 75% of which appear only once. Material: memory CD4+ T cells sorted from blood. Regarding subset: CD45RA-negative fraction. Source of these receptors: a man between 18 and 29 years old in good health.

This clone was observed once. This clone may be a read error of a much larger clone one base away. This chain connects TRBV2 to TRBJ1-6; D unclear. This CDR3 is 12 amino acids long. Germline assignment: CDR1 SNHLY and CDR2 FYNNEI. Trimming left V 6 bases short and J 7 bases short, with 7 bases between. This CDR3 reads CASRSGNSPLHF. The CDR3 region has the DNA TGTGCCAGCAGGTCCGGGAATTCACCCCTCCACTTT.

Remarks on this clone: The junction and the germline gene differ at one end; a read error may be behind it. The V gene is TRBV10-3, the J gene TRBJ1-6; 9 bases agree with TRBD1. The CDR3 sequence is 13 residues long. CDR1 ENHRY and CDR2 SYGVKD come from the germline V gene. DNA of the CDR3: TGTGCCGCAGGACAGGGGTTAAATTCACCCCCCCACTTT. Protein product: CAAGQGLNSPPHF.

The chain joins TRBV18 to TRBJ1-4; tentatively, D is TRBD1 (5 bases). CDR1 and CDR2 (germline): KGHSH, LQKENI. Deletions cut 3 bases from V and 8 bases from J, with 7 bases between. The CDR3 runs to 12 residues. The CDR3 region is CASSPNREKLFF. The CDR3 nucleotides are TGTGCCAGCTCACCCAACAGGGAAAAACTGTTTTTT.

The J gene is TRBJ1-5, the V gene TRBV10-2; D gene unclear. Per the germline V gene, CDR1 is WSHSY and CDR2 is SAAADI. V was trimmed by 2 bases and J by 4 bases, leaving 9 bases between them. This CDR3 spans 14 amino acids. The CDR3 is CASSEPGLNQPQHF. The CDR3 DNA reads TGCGCCAGCAGTGAGCCAGGCTTAAATCAGCCCCAGCATTTT.

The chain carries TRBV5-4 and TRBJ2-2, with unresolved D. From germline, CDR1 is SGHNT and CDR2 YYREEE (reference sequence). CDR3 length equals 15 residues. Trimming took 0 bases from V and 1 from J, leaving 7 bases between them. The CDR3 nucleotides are TGTGCCAGCAGCTTGGCGGTTAAGAACACCGGGGAGCTGTTTTTT. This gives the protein CASSLAVKNTGELFF.

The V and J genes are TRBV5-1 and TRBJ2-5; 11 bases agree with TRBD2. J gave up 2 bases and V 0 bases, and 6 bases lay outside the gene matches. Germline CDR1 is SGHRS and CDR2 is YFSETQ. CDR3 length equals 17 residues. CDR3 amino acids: CASSLGGTSGIQETQYF. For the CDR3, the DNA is TGCGCCAGCAGCTTGGGCGGGACTAGCGGCATACAAGAGACCCAGTACTTC.

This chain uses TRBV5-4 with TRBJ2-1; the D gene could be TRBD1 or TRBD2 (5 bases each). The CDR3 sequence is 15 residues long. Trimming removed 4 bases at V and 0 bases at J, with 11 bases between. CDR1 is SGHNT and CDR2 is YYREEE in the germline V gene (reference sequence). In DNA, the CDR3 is TGTGCCAGCAGCCTGGGGACGAGCTCCTACAATGAGCAGTTCTTC. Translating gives CASSLGTSSYNEQFF. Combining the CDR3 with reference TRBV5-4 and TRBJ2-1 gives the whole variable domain ETGVTQSPTHLIKTRGQQVTLRCSSQSGHNTVSWYQQALGQGPQFIFQYYREEENGRGNFPPRFSGLQFPNYSSELNVNALELDDSALYLCASSLGTSSYNEQFFGPGTRLTVL.

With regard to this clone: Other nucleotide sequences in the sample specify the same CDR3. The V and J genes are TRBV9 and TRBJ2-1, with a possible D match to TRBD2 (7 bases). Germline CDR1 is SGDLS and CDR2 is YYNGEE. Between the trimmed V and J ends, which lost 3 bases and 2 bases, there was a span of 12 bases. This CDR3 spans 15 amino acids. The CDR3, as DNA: TGTGCCAGCAGCGCGGGGGGCGGGGCCTACAATGAGCAGTTCTTC. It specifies CASSAGGGAYNEQFF.

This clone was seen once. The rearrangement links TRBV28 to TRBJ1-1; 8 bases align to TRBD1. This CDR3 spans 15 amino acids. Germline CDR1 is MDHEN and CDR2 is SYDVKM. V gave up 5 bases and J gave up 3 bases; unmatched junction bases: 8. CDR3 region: CASSPPDRGYTEAFF. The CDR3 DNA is TGTGCCAGCAGTCCCCCCGACAGGGGTTACACTGAAGCTTTCTTT.

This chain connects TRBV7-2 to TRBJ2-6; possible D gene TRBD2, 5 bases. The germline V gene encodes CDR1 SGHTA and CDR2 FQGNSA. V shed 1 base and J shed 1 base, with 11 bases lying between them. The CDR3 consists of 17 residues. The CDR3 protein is CASSLVYGVSGANVLTF. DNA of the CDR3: TGTGCCAGCAGCTTAGTATACGGGGTTTCTGGGGCCAACGTCCTGACTTTC.

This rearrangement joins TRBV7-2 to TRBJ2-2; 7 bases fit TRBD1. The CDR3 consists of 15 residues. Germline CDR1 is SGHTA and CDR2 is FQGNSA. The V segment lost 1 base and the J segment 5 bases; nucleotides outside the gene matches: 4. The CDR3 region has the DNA TGTGCCAGCAGCTTAGGCCCGACAGGGACCGGGGAGCTGTTTTTT. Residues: CASSLGPTGTGELFF.

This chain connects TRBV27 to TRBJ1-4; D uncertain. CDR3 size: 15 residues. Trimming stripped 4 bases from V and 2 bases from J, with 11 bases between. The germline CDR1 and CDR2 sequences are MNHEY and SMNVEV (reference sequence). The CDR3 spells CASSSSWATNEKLFF. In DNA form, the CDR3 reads TGTGCCAGCAGTTCCTCGTGGGCGACTAATGAAAAACTGTTTTTT. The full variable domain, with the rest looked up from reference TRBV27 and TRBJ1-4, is EAQVTQNPRYLITVTGKKLTVTCSQNMNHEYMSWYRQDPGLGLRQIYYSMNVEVTDKGDVPEGYKVSRKEKRNFPLILESPSPNQTSLYFCASSSSWATNEKLFFGSGTQLSVL.

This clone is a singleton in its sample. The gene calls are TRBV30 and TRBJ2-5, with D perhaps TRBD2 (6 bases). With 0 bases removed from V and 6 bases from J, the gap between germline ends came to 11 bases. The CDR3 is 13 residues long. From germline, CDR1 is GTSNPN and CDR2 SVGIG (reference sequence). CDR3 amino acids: CAWSVLASQTQYF. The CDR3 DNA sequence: TGTGCCTGGAGTGTACTAGCCTCCCAGACCCAGTACTTC.

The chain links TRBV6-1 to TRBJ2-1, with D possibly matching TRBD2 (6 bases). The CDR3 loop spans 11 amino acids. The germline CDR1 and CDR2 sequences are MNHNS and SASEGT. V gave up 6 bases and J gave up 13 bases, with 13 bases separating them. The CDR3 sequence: CASSEDYFQFF. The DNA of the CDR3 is TGTGCCAGCAGCGAGGACTACTTTCAGTTCTTC.

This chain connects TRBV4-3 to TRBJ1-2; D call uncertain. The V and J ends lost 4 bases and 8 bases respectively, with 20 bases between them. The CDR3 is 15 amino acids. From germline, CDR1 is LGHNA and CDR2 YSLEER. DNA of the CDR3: TGCGCCAGCAGCCGAGTCCCGGTCGGACGTAGGGGCTACACCTTC. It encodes CASSRVPVGRRGYTF.

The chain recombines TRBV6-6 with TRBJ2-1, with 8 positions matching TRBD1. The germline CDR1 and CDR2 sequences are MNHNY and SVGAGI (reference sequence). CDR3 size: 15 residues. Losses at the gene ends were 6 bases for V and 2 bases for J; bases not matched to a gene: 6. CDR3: CASSLDRDPYNEQFF. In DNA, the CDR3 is TGTGCCAGCAGCCTGGACAGGGACCCCTACAATGAGCAGTTCTTC.

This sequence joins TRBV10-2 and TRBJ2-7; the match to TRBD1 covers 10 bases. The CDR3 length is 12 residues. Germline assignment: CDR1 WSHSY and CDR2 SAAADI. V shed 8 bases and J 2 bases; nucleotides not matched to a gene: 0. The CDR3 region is CASGTGAYEQYF. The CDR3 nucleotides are TGCGCCAGCGGGACAGGGGCCTACGAGCAGTACTTC.

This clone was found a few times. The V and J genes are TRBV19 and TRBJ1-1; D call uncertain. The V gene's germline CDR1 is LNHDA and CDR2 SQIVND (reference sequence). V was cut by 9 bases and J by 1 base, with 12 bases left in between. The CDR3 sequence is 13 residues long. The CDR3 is CASALGRNTEAFF. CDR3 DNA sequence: TGTGCCAGCGCACTAGGGAGGAACACTGAAGCTTTCTTT.

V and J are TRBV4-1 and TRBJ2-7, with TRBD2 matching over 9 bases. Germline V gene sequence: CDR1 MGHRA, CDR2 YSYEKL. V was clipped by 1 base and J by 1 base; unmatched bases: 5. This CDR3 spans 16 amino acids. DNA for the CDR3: TGCGCCAGCAGCCAAGGTAGCGGGAGTGAGTCCTACGAGCAGTACTTC. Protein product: CASSQGSGSESYEQYF.

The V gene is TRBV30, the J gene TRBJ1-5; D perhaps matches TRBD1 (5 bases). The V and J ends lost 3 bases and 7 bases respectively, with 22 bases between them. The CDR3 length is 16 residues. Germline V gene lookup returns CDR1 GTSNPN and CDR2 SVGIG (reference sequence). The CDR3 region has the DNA TGTGCCTGGAGCAATTACGGAGGGGCTGGTAACCAGCCCCAGCATTTT. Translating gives CAWSNYGGAGNQPQHF.

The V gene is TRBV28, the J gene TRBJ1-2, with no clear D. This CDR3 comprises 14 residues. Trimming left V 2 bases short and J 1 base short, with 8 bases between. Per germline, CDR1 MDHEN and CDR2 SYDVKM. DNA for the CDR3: TGTGCCAGCAGTTTAGCCTATCTTAACTATGGCTACACCTTC. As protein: CASSLAYLNYGYTF.

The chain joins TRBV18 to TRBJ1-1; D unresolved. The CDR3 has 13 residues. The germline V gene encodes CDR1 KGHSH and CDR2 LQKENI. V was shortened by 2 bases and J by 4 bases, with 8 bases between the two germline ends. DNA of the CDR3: TGTGCCAGCTCACCAATCAAGGGCACTGAAGCTTTCTTT. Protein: CASSPIKGTEAFF.

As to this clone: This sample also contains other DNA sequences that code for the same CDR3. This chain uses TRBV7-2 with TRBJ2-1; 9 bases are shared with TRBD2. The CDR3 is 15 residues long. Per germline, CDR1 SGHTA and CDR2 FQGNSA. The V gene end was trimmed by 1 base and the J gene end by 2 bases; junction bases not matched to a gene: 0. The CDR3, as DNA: TGTGCCAGCAGCTTAGGACTAGCGGCCTACAATGAGCAGTTCTTC. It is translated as CASSLGLAAYNEQFF.

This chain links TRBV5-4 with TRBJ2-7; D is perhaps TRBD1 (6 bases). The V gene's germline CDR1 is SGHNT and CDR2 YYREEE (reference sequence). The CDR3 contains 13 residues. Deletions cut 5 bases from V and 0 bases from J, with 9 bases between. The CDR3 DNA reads TGTGCCAGCAGTATACAGGGCTCCTACGAGCAGTACTTC. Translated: CASSIQGSYEQYF.

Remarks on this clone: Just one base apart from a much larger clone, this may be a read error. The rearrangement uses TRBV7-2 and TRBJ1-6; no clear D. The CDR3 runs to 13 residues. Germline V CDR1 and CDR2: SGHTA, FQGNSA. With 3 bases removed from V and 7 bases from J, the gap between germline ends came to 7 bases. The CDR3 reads CASSLGWNSPLHF. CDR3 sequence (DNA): TGTGCCAGCAGCTTGGGGTGGAATTCACCCCTCCACTTT.

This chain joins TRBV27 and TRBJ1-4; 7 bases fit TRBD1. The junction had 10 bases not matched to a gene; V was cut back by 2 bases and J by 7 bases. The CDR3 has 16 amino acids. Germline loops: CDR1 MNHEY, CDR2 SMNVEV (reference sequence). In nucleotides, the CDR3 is TGTGCCAGCAGTTTAAGGGGGCAGGGGGTCGGTGAAAAACTGTTTTTT. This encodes CASSLRGQGVGEKLFF.

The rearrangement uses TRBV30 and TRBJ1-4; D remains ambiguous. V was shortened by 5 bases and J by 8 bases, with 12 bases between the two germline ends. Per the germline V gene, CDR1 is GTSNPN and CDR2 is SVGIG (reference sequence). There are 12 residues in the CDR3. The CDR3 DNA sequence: TGTGCCTGGGGGGTGGGCCGGGAAAAACTGTTTTTT. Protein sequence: CAWGVGREKLFF.

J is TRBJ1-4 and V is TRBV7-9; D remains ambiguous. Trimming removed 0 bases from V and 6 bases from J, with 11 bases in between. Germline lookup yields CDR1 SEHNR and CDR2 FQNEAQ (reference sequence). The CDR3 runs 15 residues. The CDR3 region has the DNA TGTGCCAGCAGCTTAGCCTTGGGGATCGATGAAAAACTGTTTTTT. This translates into CASSLALGIDEKLFF. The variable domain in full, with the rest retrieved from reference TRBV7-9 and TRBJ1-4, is DTGVSQNPRHKITKRGQNVTFRCDPISEHNRLYWYRQTLGQGPEFLTYFQNEAQLEKSRLLSDRFSAERPKGSFSTLEIQRTEQGDSAMYLCASSLALGIDEKLFFGSGTQLSVL.

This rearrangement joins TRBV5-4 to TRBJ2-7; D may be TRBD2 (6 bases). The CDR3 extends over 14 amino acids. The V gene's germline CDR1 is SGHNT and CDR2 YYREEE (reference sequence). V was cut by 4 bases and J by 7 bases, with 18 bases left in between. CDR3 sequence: CASSRDSSRREQYF. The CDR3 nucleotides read TGTGCCAGCAGCCGGGACTCCTCCCGTCGGGAGCAGTACTTC.

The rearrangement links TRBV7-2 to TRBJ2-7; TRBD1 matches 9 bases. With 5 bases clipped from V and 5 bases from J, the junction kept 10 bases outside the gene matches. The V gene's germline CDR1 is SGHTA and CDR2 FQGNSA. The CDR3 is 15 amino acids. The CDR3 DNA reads TGTGCCAGCAGCAAGGGACAGGGAAGTTACCACGAGCAGTACTTC. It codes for CASSKGQGSYHEQYF.